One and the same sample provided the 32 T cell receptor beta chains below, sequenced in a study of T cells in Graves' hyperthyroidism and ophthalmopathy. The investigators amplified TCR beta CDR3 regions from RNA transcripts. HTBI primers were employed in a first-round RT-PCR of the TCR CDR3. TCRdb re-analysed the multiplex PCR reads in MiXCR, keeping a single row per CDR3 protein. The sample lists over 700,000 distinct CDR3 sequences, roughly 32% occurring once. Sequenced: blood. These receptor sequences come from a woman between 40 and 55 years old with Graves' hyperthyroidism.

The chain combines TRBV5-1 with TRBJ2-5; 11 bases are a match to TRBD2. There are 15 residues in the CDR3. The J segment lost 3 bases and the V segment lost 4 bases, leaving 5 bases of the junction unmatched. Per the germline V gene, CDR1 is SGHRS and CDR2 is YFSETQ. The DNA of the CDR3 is TGCGCCAGCAGCGATAGACTAGCGGGGAAAGAGACCCAGTACTTC. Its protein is CASSDRLAGKETQYF.

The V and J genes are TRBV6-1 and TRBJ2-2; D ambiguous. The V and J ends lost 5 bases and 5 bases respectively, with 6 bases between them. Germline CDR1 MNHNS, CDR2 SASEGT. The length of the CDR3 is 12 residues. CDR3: CASSTETGELFF. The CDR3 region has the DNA TGTGCCAGCAGTACAGAAACCGGGGAGCTGTTTTTT.

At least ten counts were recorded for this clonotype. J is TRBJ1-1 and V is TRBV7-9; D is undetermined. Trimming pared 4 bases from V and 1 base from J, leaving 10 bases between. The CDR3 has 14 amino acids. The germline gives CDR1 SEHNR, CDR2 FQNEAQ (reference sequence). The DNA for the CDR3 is TGTGCCAGCAGCTCCCGAGTGGGGAACACTGAAGCTTTCTTT. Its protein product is CASSSRVGNTEAFF.

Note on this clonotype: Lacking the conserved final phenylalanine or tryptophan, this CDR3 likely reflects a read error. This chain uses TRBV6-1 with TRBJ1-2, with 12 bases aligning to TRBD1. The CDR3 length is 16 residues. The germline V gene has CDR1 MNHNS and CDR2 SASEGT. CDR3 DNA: TGCGCCAGCAGGGCAGCGGGACAGGGGGCAAGCTATGGCTACACCCTC. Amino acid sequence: CASRAAGQGASYGYTL.

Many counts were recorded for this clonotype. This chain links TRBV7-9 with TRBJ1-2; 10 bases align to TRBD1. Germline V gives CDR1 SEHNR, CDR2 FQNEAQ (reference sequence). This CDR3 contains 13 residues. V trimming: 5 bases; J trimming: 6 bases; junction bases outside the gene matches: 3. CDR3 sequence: CASSTGTGDGYTF. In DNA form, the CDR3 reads TGTGCCAGCAGCACCGGGACAGGGGATGGCTACACCTTC.

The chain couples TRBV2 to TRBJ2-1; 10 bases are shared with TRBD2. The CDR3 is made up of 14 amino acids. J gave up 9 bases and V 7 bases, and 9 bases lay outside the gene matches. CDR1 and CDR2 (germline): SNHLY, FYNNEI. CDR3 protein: CASIKAGGQSEQFF. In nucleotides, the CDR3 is TGTGCCAGCATAAAAGCGGGGGGGCAAAGTGAGCAGTTCTTC.

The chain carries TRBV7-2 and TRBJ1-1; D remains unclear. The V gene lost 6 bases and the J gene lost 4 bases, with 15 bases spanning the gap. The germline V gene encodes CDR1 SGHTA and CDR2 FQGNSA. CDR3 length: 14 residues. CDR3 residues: CASSWVPDSTEAFF. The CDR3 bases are TGTGCCAGCAGTTGGGTCCCGGATAGCACTGAAGCTTTCTTT. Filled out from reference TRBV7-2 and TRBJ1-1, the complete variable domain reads GAGVSQSPSNKVTEKGKDVELRCDPISGHTALYWYRQSLGQGLEFLIYFQGNSAPDKSGLPSDRFSAERTGGSVSTLTIQRTQQEDSAVYLCASSWVPDSTEAFFGQGTRLTVV.

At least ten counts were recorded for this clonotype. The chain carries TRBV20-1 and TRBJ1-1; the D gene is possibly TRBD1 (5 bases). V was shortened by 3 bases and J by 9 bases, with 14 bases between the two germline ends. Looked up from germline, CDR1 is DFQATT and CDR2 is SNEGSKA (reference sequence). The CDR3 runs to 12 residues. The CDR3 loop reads CSASLTDKQAFF. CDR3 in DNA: TGCAGTGCTAGTTTGACGGACAAACAAGCTTTCTTT.

The CDR3 spells CASSHPNSRGNYGYTF. The CDR3 DNA sequence: TGTGCCAGCAGCCATCCCAACTCCAGGGGAAACTATGGCTACACCTTC. The rearrangement joins TRBV6-5 to TRBJ1-2; possible D gene TRBD1, 6 bases. The CDR3 is made up of 16 amino acids. V lost 6 bases and J lost 2, with 19 bases in between. Germline V gene lookup returns CDR1 MNHEY and CDR2 SVGAGI.

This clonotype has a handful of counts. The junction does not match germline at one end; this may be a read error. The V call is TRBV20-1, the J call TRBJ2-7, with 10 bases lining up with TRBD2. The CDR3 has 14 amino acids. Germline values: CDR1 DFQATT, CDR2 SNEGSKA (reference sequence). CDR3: CSAQIAGGSSEQYF. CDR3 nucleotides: TGCAGTGCTCAAATAGCGGGAGGTTCCTCCGAGCAGTACTTC.

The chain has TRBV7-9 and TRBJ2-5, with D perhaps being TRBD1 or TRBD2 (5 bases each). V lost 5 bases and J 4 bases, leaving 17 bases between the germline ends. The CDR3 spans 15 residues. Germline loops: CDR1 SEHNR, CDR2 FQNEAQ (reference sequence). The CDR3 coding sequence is TGTGCCAGCAGCCCTGCCGGGACGGGGAGAGAGACCCAGTACTTC. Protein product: CASSPAGTGRETQYF.

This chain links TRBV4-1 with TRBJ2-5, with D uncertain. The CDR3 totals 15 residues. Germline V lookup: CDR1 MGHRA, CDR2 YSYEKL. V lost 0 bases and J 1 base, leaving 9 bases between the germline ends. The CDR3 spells CASSQEPFSQETQYF. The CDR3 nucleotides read TGCGCCAGCAGCCAAGAGCCCTTCTCCCAAGAGACCCAGTACTTC.

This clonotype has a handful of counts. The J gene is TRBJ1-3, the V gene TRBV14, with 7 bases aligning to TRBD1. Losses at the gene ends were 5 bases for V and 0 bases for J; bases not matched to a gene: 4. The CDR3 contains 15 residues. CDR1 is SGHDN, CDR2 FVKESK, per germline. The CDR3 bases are TGTGCCAGCAGCTGGGCAGGGGGCTCTGGAAACACCATATATTTT. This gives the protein CASSWAGGSGNTIYF. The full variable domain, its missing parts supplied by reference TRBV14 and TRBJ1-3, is EAGVTQFPSHSVIEKGQTVTLRCDPISGHDNLYWYRRVMGKEIKFLLHFVKESKQDESGMPNNRFLAERTGGTYSTLKVQPAELEDSGVYFCASSWAGGSGNTIYFGEGSWLTVV.

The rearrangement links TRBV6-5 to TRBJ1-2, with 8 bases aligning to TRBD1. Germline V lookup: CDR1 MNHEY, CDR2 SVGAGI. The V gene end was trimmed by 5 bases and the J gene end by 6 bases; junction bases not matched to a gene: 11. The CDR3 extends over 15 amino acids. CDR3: CASSPGQAYSDGYTF. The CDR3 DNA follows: TGTGCCAGCAGTCCGGGACAGGCCTACTCGGATGGCTACACCTTC.

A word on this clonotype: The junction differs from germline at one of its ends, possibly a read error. CDR3 nucleotide sequence: TGCGCCAGCAGTGCGAGCGGGGGGTACAGTGAGCAGTTCTTC. Its protein product is CASSASGGYSEQFF. This rearrangement joins TRBV5-1 to TRBJ2-5; 9 nucleotides line up with TRBD2. The J call may be wrong; the DNA end is better matched by TRBJ2-1. This CDR3 has 14 residues. Germline V lookup: CDR1 SGHRS, CDR2 YFSETQ.

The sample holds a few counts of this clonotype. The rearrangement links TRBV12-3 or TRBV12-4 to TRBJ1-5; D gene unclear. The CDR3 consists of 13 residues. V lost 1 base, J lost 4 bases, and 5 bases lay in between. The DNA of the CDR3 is TGTGCCAGCAGTTTAGTAGCGAATCAGCCCCAGCATTTT. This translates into CASSLVANQPQHF.

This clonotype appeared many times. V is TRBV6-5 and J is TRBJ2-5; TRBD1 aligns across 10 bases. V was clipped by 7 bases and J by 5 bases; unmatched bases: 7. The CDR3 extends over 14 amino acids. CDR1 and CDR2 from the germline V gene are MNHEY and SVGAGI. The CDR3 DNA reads TGTGCCAGCACCCTAGTGACAGGGGGCGAGACCCAGTACTTC. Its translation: CASTLVTGGETQYF.

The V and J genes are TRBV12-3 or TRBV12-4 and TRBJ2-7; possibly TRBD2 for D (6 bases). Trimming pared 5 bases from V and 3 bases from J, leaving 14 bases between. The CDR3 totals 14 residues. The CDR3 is CASSPEGRIYEQYF. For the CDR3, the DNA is TGTGCCAGCAGTCCGGAGGGACGGATCTACGAGCAGTACTTC.

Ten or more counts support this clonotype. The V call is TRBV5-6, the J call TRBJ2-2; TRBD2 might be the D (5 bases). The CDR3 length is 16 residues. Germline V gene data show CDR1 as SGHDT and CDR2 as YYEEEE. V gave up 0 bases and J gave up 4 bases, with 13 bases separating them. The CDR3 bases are TGTGCCAGCAGCTTGGAGGTTAGGGAGCTCACCGGGGAGCTGTTTTTT. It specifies CASSLEVRELTGELFF. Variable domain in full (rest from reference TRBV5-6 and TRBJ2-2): DAGVTQSPTHLIKTRGQQVTLRCSPKSGHDTVSWYQQALGQGPQFIFQYYEEEERQRGNFPDRFSGHQFPNYSSELNVNALLLGDSALYLCASSLEVRELTGELFFGEGSRLTVL.

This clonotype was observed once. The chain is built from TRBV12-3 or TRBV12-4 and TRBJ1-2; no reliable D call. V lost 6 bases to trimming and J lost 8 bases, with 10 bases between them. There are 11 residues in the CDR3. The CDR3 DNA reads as TGTGCCAGCAGCTTCGGCCACGGCTACACCTTC. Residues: CASSFGHGYTF.

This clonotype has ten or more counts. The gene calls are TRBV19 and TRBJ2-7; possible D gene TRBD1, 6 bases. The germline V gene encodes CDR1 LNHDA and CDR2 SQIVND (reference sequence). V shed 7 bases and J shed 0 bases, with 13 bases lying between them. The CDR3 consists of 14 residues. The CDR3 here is CASTETGSSYEQYF. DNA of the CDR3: TGTGCCAGTACCGAAACAGGGAGCTCCTACGAGCAGTACTTC.

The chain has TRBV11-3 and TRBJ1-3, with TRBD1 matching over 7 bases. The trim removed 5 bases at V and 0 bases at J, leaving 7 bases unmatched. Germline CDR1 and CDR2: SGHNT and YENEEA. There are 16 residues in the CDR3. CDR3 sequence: CASSELGQSSGNTIYF. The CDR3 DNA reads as TGTGCCAGCAGCGAACTGGGACAGTCCTCTGGAAACACCATATATTTT.

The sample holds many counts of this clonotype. The chain's CDR3 is CASSADRSTQYF. Here the CDR3 DNA reads TGTGCCAGCAGCGCTGACAGGTCTACCCAGTACTTC. This chain links TRBV7-9 with TRBJ2-5, with D perhaps TRBD1 (6 bases). This CDR3 region has 12 residues. Trimming removed 5 bases from V and 8 bases from J, with 12 bases in between. Looked up from germline, CDR1 is SEHNR and CDR2 is FQNEAQ (reference sequence).

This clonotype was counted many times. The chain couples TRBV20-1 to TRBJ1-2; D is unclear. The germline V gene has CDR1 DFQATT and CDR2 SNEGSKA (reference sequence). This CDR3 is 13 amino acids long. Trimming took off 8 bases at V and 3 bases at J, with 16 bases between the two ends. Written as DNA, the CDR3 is TGCAGTCCGGGTGTAGGTGGGGACTATGGCTACACCTTC. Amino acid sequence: CSPGVGGDYGYTF.

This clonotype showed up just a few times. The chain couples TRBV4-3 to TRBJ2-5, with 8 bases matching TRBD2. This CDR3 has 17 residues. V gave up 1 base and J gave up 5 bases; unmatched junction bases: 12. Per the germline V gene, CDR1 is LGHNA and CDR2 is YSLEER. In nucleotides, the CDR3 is TGCGCCAGCAGCCAAGTGGTTTCCGCGGGAGGCCGGGAGACCCAGTACTTC. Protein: CASSQVVSAGGRETQYF.

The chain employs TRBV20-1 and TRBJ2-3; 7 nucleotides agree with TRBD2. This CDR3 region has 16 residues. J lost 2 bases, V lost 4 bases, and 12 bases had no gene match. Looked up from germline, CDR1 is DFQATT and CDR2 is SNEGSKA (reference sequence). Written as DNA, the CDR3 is TGCAGTGCTAAGTCGTTGTCTAGCGGCCTCACAGATACGCAGTATTTT. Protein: CSAKSLSSGLTDTQYF.

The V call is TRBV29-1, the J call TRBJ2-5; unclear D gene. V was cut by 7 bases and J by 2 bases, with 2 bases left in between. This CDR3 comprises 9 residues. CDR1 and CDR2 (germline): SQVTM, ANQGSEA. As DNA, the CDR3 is TGCAGCGAACAAGAGACCCAGTACTTC. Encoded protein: CSEQETQYF.

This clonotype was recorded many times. This chain's CDR3 is CASSYRLRGYTF. In DNA, the CDR3 is TGTGCCAGCAGTTACCGTTTGCGGGGCTACACCTTC. This rearrangement joins TRBV6-6 to TRBJ1-2; D is uncertain. The V gene lost 2 bases and the J gene lost 8 bases, with 9 bases spanning the gap. CDR1 and CDR2 from the germline V gene are MNHNY and SVGAGI (reference sequence). The CDR3 runs to 12 residues.

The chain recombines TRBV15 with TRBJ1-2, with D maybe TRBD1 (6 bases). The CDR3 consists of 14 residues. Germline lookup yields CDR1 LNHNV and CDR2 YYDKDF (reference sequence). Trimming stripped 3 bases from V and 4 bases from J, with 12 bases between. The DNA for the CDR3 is TGTGCCACCAGCAGTGGAACAGGGATCTATGGCTACACCTTC. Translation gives CATSSGTGIYGYTF.

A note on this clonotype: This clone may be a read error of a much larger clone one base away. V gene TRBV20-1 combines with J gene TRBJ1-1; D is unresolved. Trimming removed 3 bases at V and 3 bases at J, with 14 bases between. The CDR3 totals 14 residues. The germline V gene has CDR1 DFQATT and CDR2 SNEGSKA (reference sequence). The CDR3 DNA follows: TGCAGTGCTAGGCGGTGGGGAGTGGACACTGAAGCTTTCTTT. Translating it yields CSARRWGVDTEAFF.

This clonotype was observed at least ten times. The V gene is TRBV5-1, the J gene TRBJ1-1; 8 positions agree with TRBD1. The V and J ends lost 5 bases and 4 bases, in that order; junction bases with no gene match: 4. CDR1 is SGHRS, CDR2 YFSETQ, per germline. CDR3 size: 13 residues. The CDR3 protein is CASSDQGATEAFF. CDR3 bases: TGCGCCAGCAGTGATCAGGGGGCCACTGAAGCTTTCTTT. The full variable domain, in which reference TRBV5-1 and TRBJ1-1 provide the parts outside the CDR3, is KAGVTQTPRYLIKTRGQQVTLSCSPISGHRSVSWYQQTPGQGLQFLFEYFSETQRNKGNFPGRFSGRQFSNSRSEMNVSTLELGDSALYLCASSDQGATEAFFGQGTRLTVV.

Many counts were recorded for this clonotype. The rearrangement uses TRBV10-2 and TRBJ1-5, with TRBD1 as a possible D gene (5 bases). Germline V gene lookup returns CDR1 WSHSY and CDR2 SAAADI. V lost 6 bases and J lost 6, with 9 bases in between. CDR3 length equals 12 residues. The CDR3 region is CASRARAQPQHF. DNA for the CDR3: TGCGCCAGCAGGGCCAGGGCTCAGCCCCAGCATTTT.